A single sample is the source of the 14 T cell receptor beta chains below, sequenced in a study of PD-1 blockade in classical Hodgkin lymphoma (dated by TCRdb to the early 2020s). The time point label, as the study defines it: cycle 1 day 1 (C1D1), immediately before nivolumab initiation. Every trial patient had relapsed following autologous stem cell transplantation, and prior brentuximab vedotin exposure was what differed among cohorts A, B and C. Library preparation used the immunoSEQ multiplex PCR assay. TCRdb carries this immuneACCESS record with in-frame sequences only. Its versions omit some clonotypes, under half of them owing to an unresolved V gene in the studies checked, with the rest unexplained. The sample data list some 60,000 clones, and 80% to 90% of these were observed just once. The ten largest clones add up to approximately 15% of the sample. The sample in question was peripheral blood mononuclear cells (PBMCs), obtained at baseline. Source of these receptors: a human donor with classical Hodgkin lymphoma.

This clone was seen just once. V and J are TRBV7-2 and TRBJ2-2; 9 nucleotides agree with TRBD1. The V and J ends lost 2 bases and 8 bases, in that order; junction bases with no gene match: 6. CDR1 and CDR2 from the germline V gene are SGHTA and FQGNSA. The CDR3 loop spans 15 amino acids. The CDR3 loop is CASSLSLGQGGELFF. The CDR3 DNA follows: TGTGCCAGCAGCTTAAGTCTGGGACAGGGAGGGGAGCTGTTTTTT.

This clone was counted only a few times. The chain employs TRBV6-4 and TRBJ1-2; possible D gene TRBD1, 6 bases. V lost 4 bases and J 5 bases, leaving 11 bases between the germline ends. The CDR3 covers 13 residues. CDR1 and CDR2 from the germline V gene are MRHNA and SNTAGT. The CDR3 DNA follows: TGTGCCAGCAGTGCAGGGGTCGGATATGGCTACACCTTC. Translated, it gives CASSAGVGYGYTF.

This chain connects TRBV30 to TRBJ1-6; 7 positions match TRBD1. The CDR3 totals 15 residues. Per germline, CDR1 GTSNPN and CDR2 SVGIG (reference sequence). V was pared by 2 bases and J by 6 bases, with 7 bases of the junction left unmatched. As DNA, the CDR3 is TGTGCCTGGAGTAAGGGGGCGTCGGCTAATTCACCCCTCCACTTT. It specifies CAWSKGASANSPLHF. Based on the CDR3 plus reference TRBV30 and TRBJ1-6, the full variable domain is SQTIHQWPATLVQPVGSPLSLECTVEGTSNPNLYWYRQAAGRGLQLLFYSVGIGQISSEVPQNLSASRPQDRQFILSSKKLLLSDSGFYLCAWSKGASANSPLHFGNGTRLTVT.

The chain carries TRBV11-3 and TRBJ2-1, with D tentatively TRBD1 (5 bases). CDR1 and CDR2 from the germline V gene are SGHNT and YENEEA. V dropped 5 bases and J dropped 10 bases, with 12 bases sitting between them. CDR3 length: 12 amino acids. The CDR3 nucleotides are TGTGCCAGCAGCGGAGACAGTAAGGAGCAGTTCTTC. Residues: CASSGDSKEQFF.

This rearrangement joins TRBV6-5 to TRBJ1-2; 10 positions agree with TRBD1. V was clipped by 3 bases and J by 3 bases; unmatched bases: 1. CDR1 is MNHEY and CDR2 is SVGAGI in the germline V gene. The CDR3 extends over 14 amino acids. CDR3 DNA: TGTGCCAGCAGTTATGGGACAGGGGACTATGGCTACACCTTC. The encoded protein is CASSYGTGDYGYTF.

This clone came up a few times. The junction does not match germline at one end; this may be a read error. As DNA, the CDR3 is TGTGCCACCAGTAGGCAGATCTATGGCTACACCTTC. This gives the protein CATSRQIYGYTF. The rearrangement joins TRBV2 to TRBJ1-2; D is ambiguous. Germline assignment: CDR1 SNHLY and CDR2 FYNNEI. The CDR3 consists of 12 residues.

CDR3 region: CASSYPVTTNEKLFF. CDR3 coding DNA: TGTGCCAGCAGTTACCCAGTTACAACTAATGAAAAACTGTTTTTT. V usage is TRBV6-6 and J usage is TRBJ1-4; D not resolved. CDR1 is MNHNY and CDR2 is SVGAGI in the germline V gene (reference sequence). The CDR3 loop spans 15 amino acids. Trimming took off 2 bases at V and 0 bases at J, with 7 bases between the two ends.

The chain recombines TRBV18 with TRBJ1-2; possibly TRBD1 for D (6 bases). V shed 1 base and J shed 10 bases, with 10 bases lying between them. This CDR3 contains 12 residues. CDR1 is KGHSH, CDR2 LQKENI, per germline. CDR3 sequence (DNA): TGTGCCAGCTCACCACGGCCAGGGGACTACACCTTC. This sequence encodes CASSPRPGDYTF.

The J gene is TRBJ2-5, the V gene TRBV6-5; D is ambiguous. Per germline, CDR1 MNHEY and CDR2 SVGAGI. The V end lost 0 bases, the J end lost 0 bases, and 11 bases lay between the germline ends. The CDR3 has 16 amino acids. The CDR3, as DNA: TGTGCCAGCAGTTACTCGTTCGCGCTGTACCAAGAGACCCAGTACTTC. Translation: CASSYSFALYQETQYF.

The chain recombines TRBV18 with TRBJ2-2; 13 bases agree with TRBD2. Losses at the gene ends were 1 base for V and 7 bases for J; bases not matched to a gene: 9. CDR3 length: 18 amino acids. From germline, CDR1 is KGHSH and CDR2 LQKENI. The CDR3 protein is CASSPLGLAGVPGGELFF. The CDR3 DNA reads TGTGCCAGCTCACCACTTGGACTAGCGGGGGTTCCTGGCGGGGAGCTGTTTTTT.

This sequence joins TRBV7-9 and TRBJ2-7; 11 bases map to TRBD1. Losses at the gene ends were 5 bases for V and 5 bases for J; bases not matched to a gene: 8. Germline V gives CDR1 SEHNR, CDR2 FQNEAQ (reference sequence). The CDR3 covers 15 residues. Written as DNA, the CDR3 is TGTGCCAGCAGCCCACCGGGACAGGGGGACAACGAGCAGTACTTC. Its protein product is CASSPPGQGDNEQYF. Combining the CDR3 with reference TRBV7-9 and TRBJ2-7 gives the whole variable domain DTGVSQNPRHKITKRGQNVTFRCDPISEHNRLYWYRQTLGQGPEFLTYFQNEAQLEKSRLLSDRFSAERPKGSFSTLEIQRTEQGDSAMYLCASSPPGQGDNEQYFGPGTRLTVT.

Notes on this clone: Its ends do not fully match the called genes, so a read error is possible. The chain's CDR3 is CASSLGSGTGYEQYF. CDR3 nucleotide sequence: TGTGCTAGCAGCTTAGGGTCCGGGACGGGCTACGAGCAGTACTTC. This chain joins TRBV7-7 and TRBJ2-7; D assignment may be TRBD1 or TRBD2 (5 bases each). The CDR3 has 15 amino acids. Germline V gives CDR1 SSHAT, CDR2 FNYEAQ (reference sequence).

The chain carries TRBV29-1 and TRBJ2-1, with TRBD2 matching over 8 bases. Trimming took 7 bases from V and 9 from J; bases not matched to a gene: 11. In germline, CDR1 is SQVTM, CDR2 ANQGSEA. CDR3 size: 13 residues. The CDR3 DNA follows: TGCAGCGCCGGGGGGGGCTTTAAGGGTGAGCAGTTCTTC. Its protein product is CSAGGGFKGEQFF.

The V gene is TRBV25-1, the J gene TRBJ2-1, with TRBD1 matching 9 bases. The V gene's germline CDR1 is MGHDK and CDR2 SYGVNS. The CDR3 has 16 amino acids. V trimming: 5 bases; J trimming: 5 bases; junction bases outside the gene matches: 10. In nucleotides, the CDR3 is TGTGCCAGCAGTCGCCTTGGACAGGGGAAAGACAATGAGCAGTTCTTC. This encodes CASSRLGQGKDNEQFF.